This TCR beta chain emerged from a study of shared T cell receptors in the human thymus. V shed 1 base and J 4 bases; nucleotides not matched to a gene: 7. This CDR3 has 15 amino acids. Germline CDR1 and CDR2: MGHRA and YSYEKL. The table came from immunoSEQ multiplex PCR; TCRdb's copy has only in-frame clones and leaves some out. The table records 450,000 to 650,000 clones, approximately 80% of them present only once. These records were also assigned to another study, of human thymus T cells. That paper adds: There were highly overlapping thymic repertoires among unrelated individuals, as related research reported.

This clonotype was obtained from a boy less than two years old with a congenital heart defect. Sample: thymocytes. The gene calls are TRBV4-1 and TRBJ2-7; 7 nucleotides line up with TRBD1. CDR3 protein: CASSQGHRGPYEQYF. CDR3 bases: TGCGCCAGCAGCCAAGGACACAGGGGCCCGTACGAGCAGTACTTC.